This T cell receptor beta chain was captured in a study of blood T cell repertoires in COVID-19. Libraries were prepared by immunoSEQ multiplex PCR; TCRdb keeps only in-frame clonotypes and omits some of them. The data show under 300,000 clones, with roughly 90% seen just once and around 2.2% held by the top ten. The CDR3 has 13 residues. J lost 3 bases, V lost 6 bases, and 2 bases had no gene match. The origin of this receptor is a woman in her 40s who had recovered from COVID-19. V usage is TRBV12-3 or TRBV12-4 and J usage is TRBJ1-1; 9 bases are shared with TRBD1. Sequenced input: peripheral blood. CDR3 amino acids: CASSRDRDTEAFF. In DNA form, the CDR3 reads TGTGCCAGCAGCCGGGACAGGGACACTGAAGCTTTCTTT.